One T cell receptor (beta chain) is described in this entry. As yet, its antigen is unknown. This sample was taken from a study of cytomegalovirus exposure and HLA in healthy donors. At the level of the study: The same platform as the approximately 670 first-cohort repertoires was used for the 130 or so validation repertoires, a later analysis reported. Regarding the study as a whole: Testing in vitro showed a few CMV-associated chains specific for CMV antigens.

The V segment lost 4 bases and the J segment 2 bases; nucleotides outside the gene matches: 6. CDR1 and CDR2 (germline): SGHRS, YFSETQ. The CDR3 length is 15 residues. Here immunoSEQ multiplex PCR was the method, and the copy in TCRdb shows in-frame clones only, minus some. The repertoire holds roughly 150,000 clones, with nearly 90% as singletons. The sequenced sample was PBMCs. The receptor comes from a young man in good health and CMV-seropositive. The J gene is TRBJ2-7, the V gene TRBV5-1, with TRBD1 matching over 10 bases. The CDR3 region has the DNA TGCGCCAGCAGCCAAGGGACAGGGGAGGCCTACGAGCAGTACTTC. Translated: CASSQGTGEAYEQYF.